The entry that follows covers one TCR beta chain sequence. This clone's antigen is unknown. No clone much larger than this one lies a single base away; base qualities are absent. The sample comes from a study of cytomegalovirus exposure and HLA in healthy donors (dated by TCRdb to 2016 to 2017). Concerning the study at large: An earlier analysis of several hundred of the donors reported 250 to 300 Gb of sequence data and more than 90 million unique TCR beta sequences from 190 million or so T cells. Typing coverage differed by locus: A, B, C, DRB1 and DQB1 were typed in roughly 629-640 donors, DQA1 in 500 to 550, DPA1 in some 610, and DPB1 in roughly 470. Using immunosequencing, the study profiled T cell repertoires from 500 to 800 subjects and related those repertoires to cytomegalovirus serostatus. The study aimed to test whether signatures of past pathogen exposure could be identified by cataloging public T cell receptors. Four to six DR-DQ haplotypes were handled as single units for association and clustering, since linkage in the cohort was strong. Class I and class II HLA loci were covered by the typing at four-digit resolution. In addition to the first cohort of 666 subjects, a separate validation cohort of over 90 different subjects was used. Across 300 to 400 genotyped donors of the cohort, an average of about 240,000 unique TCR beta nucleotide sequences per donor were sequenced, and roughly 20% of those sequences were non-productive. Donor age, sex, ethnicity and CMV serostatus were compiled alongside the repertoire data. The genetic ancestry cluster associated with self-reported Caucasian donors included about 84% of the roughly 410 genotyped donors. To decide whether each TCR beta V gene segment behaved as functional or pseudogenic, an earlier analysis of fewer than 750 of the donors relied on high-throughput TCR beta sequencing. A later genetic analysis took genome-wide SNP genotypes for about 55% of the 666 donors and used that subset as a discovery cohort. Every repertoire in the discovery cohort had been generated on one and the same sequencing platform. In a later analysis, previously published TCR beta repertoires from roughly 710 donors were re-analyzed and high-resolution HLA genotyping was added so that TCR occurrence patterns could be studied. In the later analysis, no new phenotypic data were used to find candidate immune exposures; instead, reliance was placed on TCR beta sequences and their occurrence across donors. The study combined high-throughput TCR immunosequencing, statistical association of individual TCRs with disease status, and machine learning to predict cytomegalovirus infection status. About 300 gigabases of sequencing data and around 88 million unique TCR sequences made up an early release that covered approximately 700 HLA-typed donors. Study-level results and caveats: A later analysis found that HLA-associated TCR beta chains were more clonally expanded and had lower generation probabilities than equally common non-associated chains. The sequencing pipeline was judged likely to have produced a cluster of highly shared sequence variants as a technical artifact. Linkage disequilibrium might explain the correlated functional status among segregating V segments, but an unknown experimental factor could not be ruled out. When HLA alleles, especially DR and DQ, strongly co-occurred, TCR associations were difficult to assign to individual alleles. In a later analysis, the rate of TCR association differed among HLA loci, with DRB1 alleles having the most associated TCRs and HLA-C alleles having the fewest. A later genetic analysis reported fewer N-insertions in productive TCRs among donors in an Asian-associated ancestry cluster than the roughly 700-donor mean. The study gave a list of around 170 TCR beta chains associated with cytomegalovirus. Presence/absence analyses assumed roughly uniform sequencing depth across donors, an assumption that may not hold. Because HLA typing was missing for some donors at each locus, association tests included only the typed subset. Across donors, most TCR sequences were observed very rarely, whereas some public TCRs were present in many individuals. For the cohort, immune exposure information was limited to CMV serostatus. In a later genetic analysis, a missense DCLRE1C variant was associated with V-gene and J-gene trimming of TCR beta chains, and the association was replicated in an independent cohort. The classifier was reported to diagnose cytomegalovirus status with high specificity and sensitivity in both the original and validation cohorts. According to the authors, the approach could potentially be generalized to other disease states and immunological phenotypes. Only TCR beta chains were sequenced in this cohort, and the absence of alpha or paired-chain data limited detectable features. The 87-base-pair reads could not distinguish some IMGT-functional V segments, including TRBV6-2 and TRBV6-3, so those segments were excluded. Because counts were too low, some 17 rarely observed V segments, including chromosome 9 orphons, were left out of the earlier analysis of a few hundred of the donors. Broadly in line with IMGT annotations, most TCR beta V segments showed up in productive rearrangements about 90% or about 30% of the time in an earlier analysis of several hundred of the donors. In vitro tests confirmed that three of the cytomegalovirus-associated TCR beta chains recognize cytomegalovirus antigens. Most CMV-associated TCR beta chains appeared to be HLA-restricted in a later analysis, and the HLA associations seemed to be driven largely by CMV exposure. According to a later analysis, parvovirus B19, influenza, CMV and Epstein-Barr virus appeared linked to several top co-occurrence clusters. In a later analysis, 16,951 TCR beta sequences were associated with specific HLA alleles at a false discovery rate of 0.05. A further reported finding was that TCR beta sequences accurately predicted the HLA-A and HLA-B alleles for most subjects in the first cohort.

Libraries came from the immunoSEQ multiplex PCR assay. A mixture of 60 forward primers for TCR Vbeta segments and 13 reverse primers for TCR Jbeta segments was used in the multiplex PCR. A multiplex PCR assay on genomic DNA amplified the CDR3 region of rearranged TCR beta genes. The Illumina HiSeq System was used to sequence the amplified TCR beta libraries as 87-base-pair reads. The published analysis was carried out like this. A later analysis tallied around 80 million unique TCR beta chains across the approximately 670 repertoires, and around 10 million of those chains were shared by two or more donors. To remove PCR and sequencing errors, raw reads were error-corrected and collapsed into unique sequences using a nearest-neighbor algorithm that merged closely related sequences. To assign V, D and J gene segments, CDR3 sequences were aligned to IMGT reference sequences. Each retained sequence needed at least a six-nucleotide match to both a V gene segment and a J gene segment. A rearrangement counted as productive if the CDR3 had no stop codons and remained in frame with V and J, and every other rearrangement counted as non-productive. Following IMGT convention, CDR3 was defined as the stretch from the second conserved V-encoded cysteine to the conserved J-encoded phenylalanine. The earlier analysis of roughly 590 of the donors excluded sequences that lacked an unambiguous match to a single V gene segment. In an earlier analysis of some 590 of the donors, a V segment was called functional when productive rearrangements were above 56.7%, and segregating when the standard deviation between donors exceeded 5%. To diagnose cytomegalovirus status from the catalog of TCR beta chain sequences, a statistical classification framework was built. A later analysis assigned V and J genes by comparing TCR nucleotide sequences with IMGT/GENE-DB human TR gene sequences. The TCRdist pipeline was used in a later analysis to assign CDR3 sequences and most-parsimonious VDJ recombination scenarios. In a later analysis, each TCR beta chain was defined by its CDR3 amino acid sequence together with its V-gene family, and reads without a unique V-gene family were excluded. To address suspected cross-contamination and a sequencing artifact, a later analysis removed 450 to 700 highly shared, low-generation-probability nucleotide sequences. In a later analysis, a clonal expansion index was calculated for each public chain from normalized within-repertoire ranks of inferred template counts. A later analysis computed generation probabilities with a VDJ recombination model fitted to out-of-frame rearrangements, and checked the results against IGoR. In a later analysis, hypergeometric tests were used to score TCR-TCR, TCR-HLA and TCR-CMV co-occurrence, with a repertoire-size bias correction applied to TCR pairs. A later analysis estimated false discovery rates by permuting HLA or CMV assignments 20 times. In a later analysis, co-occurring TCRs were grouped using DBSCAN, and TCRdist sequence similarity was added for clustering within HLA-allele-positive subsets. Repertoires with fewer than 30,000 or more than 120,000 public chains, plus five repertoires with anomalous nucleotide sharing, were excluded from co-occurrence clustering. The clones in this table, taken by TCRdb from immuneACCESS, are in-frame only. Not every clone is retained; where verified, under half of the shortfall comes from an unresolved V gene, and the cause of the rest is unknown. The DNA gave D and trimming, while V, J and clone size come from that table. For this sample there are around 110,000 clones; around 75% appear just once. The ten largest clones add up to nearly 0.9% of the sample.

The cohort consisted of hundreds of healthy bone marrow donors. At the time of sampling, all cohort members were nominally healthy, though unrecorded immune exposures were likely present. The donor was CMV seronegative and belonged to the group of over 300 seronegative cohort members. Each donor provided a peripheral blood sample, and peripheral blood mononuclear cells were used for TCR beta sequencing. The Qiagen DNeasy Blood Extraction Kit was used to extract genomic DNA from the blood cell samples. The CDR1 and CDR2 encoded by the germline V gene are MNHEY and SVGAGI. At the junction V is shortened by 2 bases and J by 5 bases, with 15 bases in between. Counted from cysteine to phenylalanine, this CDR3 has 15 amino acids. Only the CDR3 region is kept as DNA, spanning 45 bases read in frame from base 1.

The sample consisted of PBMCs. The chain links TRBV6-5 with TRBJ1-2; there is no confident call for the D gene. The receptor was isolated from a woman under 40 in good health and CMV-seronegative. The CDR3 has the sequence CASSYRRQVDYGYTF. The nucleotide sequence is given as TGTGCCAGCAGTTACCGGAGGCAGGTCGATTATGGCTACACCTTC.